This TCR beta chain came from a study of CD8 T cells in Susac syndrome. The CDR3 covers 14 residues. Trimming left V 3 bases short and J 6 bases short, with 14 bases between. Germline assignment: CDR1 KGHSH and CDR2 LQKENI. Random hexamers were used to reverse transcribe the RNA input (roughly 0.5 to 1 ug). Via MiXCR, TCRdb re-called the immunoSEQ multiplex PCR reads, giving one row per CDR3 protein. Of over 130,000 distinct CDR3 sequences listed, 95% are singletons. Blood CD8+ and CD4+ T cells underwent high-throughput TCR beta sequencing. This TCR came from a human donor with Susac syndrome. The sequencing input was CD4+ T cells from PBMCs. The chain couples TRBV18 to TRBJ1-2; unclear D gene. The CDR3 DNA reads TGTGCCAGCTCACCTTCGGACCTCGGGGATGGCTACACCTTC. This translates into CASSPSDLGDGYTF.